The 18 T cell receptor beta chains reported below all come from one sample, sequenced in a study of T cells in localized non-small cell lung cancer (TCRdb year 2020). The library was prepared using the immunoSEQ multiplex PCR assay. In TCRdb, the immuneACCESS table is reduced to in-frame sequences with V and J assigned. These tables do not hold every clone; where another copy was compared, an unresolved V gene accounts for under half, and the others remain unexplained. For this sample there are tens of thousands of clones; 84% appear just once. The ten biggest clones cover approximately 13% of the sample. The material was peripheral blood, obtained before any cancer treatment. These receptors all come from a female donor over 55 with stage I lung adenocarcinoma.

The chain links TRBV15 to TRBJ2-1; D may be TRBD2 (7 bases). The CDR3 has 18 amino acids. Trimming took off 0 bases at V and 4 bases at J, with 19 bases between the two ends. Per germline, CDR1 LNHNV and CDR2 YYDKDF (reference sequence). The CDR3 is CATSRDLGGGGSYNEQFF. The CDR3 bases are TGTGCCACCAGCAGAGATCTAGGGGGTGGCGGGAGTTACAATGAGCAGTTCTTC.

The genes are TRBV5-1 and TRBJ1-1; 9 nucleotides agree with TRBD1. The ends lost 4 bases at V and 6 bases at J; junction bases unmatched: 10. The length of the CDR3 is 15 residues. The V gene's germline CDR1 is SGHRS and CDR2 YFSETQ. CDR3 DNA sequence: TGCGCCAGCAGCGCCGGGACAGGGTATAACCCTGAAGCTTTCTTT. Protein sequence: CASSAGTGYNPEAFF. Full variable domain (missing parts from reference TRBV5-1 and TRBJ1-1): KAGVTQTPRYLIKTRGQQVTLSCSPISGHRSVSWYQQTPGQGLQFLFEYFSETQRNKGNFPGRFSGRQFSNSRSEMNVSTLELGDSALYLCASSAGTGYNPEAFFGQGTRLTVV.

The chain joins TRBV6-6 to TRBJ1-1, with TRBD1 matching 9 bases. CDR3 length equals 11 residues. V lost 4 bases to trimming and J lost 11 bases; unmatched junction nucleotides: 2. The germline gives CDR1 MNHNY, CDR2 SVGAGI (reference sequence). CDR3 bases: TGTGCCAGCAGTTGGACAGGGGAGGCTTTCTTT. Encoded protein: CASSWTGEAFF.

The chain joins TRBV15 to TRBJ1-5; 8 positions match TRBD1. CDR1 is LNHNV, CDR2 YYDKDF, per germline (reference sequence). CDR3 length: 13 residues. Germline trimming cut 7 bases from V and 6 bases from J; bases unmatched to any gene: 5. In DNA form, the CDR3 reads TGTGCCACCACGACAGGGGTATTTCAGCCCCAGCATTTT. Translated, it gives CATTTGVFQPQHF.

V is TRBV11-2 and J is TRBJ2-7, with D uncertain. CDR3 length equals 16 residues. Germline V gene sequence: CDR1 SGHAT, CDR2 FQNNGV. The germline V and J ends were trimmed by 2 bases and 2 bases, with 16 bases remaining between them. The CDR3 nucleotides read TGTGCCAGCAGCTTAACCGGGCCCCCGAACGCCTACGAGCAGTACTTC. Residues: CASSLTGPPNAYEQYF.

CDR3 loop: CATSRGLFGGAYGYTF. The DNA of the CDR3 is TGTGCCACCAGCAGAGGCCTTTTCGGGGGGGCCTATGGCTACACCTTC. The V gene is TRBV15, the J gene TRBJ1-2; a weak D match, TRBD1 (6 bases). CDR1 is LNHNV and CDR2 is YYDKDF in the germline V gene (reference sequence). Trimming took 1 base from V and 4 from J, leaving 16 bases between them. This CDR3 region has 16 residues.

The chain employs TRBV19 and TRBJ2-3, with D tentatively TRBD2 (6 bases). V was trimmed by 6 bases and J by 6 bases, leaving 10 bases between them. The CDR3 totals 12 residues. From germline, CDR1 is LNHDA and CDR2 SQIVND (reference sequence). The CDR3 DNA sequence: TGTGCCAGTAGCCCCACTAGCGATACGCAGTATTTT. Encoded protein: CASSPTSDTQYF.

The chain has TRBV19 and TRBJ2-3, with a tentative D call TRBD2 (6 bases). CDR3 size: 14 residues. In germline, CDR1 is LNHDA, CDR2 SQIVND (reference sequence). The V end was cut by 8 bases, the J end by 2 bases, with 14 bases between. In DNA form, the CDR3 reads TGTGCCAGTCGGACGGGGGTGTACACAGATACGCAGTATTTT. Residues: CASRTGVYTDTQYF.

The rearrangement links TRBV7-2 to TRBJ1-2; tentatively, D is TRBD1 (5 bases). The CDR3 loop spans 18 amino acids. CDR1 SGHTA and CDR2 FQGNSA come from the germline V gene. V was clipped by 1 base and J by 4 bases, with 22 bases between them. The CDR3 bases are TGTGCCAGCAGCTTAGTACCCGGCAGGGTGGCTGGGGGCTATGGCTACACCTTC. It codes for CASSLVPGRVAGGYGYTF.

CDR3 sequence: CASSLGGQDYGYTF. The CDR3 region has the DNA TGTGCCAGCAGCTTAGGGGGACAGGACTATGGCTACACCTTC. The J gene is TRBJ1-2, the V gene TRBV7-8; TRBD1 aligns across 8 bases. Trimming took 1 base from V and 3 from J; bases not matched to a gene: 1. This CDR3 is built from 14 residues. Looked up from germline, CDR1 is SGHVS and CDR2 is FQNEAQ.

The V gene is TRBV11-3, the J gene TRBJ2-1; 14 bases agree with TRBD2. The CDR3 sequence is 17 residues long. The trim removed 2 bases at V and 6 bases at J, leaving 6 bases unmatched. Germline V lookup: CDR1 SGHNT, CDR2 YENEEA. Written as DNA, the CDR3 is TGTGCCAGCAGCTTACCGGGACTAGCGGGAGTAAGCAATGAGCAGTTCTTC. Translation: CASSLPGLAGVSNEQFF. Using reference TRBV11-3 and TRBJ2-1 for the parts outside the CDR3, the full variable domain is EAGVVQSPRYKIIEKKQPVAFWCNPISGHNTLYWYLQNLGQGPELLIRYENEEAVDDSQLPKDRFSAERLKGVDSTLKIQPAELGDSAVYLCASSLPGLAGVSNEQFFGPGTRLTVL.

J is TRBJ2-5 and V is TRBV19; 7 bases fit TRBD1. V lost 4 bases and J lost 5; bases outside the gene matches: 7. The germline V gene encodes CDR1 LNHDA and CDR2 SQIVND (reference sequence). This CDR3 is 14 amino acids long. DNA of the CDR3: TGTGCCAGTAGTACATCGACAGGGTGGGAGACCCAGTACTTC. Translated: CASSTSTGWETQYF.

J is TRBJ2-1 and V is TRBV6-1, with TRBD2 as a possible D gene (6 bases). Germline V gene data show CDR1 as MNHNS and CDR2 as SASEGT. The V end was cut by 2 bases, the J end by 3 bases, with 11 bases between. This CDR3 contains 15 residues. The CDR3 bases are TGTGCCAGCAGTGAATCGTTAGCGGTCTACAATGAGCAGTTCTTC. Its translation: CASSESLAVYNEQFF.

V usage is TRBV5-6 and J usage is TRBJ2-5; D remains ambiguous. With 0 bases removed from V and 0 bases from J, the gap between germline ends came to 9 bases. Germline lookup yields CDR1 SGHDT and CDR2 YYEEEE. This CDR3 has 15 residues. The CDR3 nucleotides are TGTGCCAGCAGCTTGGGGTTAGGACACCAAGAGACCCAGTACTTC. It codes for CASSLGLGHQETQYF.

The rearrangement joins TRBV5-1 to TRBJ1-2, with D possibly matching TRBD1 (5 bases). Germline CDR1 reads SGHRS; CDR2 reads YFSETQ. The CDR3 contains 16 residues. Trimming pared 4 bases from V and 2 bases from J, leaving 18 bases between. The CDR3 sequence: CASSRVPLGGNYGYTF. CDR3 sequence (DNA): TGCGCCAGCAGCCGGGTACCCCTCGGGGGGAACTATGGCTACACCTTC. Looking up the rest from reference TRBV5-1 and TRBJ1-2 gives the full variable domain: KAGVTQTPRYLIKTRGQQVTLSCSPISGHRSVSWYQQTPGQGLQFLFEYFSETQRNKGNFPGRFSGRQFSNSRSEMNVSTLELGDSALYLCASSRVPLGGNYGYTFGSGTRLTVV.

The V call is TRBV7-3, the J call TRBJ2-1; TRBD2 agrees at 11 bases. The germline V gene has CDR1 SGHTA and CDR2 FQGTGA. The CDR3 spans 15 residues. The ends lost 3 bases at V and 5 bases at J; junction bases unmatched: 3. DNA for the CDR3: TGTGCCAGCAGCTTTAGCGGGGGGGCCAACAATGAGCAGTTCTTC. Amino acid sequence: CASSFSGGANNEQFF.

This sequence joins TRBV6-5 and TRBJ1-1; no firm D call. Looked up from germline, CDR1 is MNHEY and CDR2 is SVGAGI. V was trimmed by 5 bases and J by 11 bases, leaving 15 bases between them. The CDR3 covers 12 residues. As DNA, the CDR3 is TGTGCCAGCAGTGTCAAAGGATTGAGGGCTTTCTTT. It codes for CASSVKGLRAFF.

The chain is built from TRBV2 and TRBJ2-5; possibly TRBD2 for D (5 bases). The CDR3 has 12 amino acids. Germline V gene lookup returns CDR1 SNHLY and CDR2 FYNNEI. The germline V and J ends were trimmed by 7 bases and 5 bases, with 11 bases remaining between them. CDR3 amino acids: CASTRGGETQYF. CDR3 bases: TGTGCCAGCACCAGAGGCGGGGAGACCCAGTACTTC.